This TCR beta chain was identified during a study of blood T cells in healthy people across ages (dated by TCRdb to 2013 to 2016). The study in broad terms: In model experiments, template switching captured about one uniquely barcoded TCR beta cDNA molecule for every two T cells. The donors were split into four age groups: young (average about 16 years), middle-aged (39), aged (about 62) and long-lived (roughly 86). Two additional independent replicas of 1 million unique cDNA reads from the same blood draw were analyzed for two donors (one aged 18 to 30 and one aged 80 or older). Using deep sequencing normalized with unique cDNA molecular identifiers, the study measured how TCR beta repertoire diversity changes with age.

The donors were some 36 Caucasian individuals from Russia, aged roughly 6 to 100 years, who were systemically healthy. Around 9.9 milliliters of peripheral blood were collected from each donor into EDTA-treated Vacutainer tubes. Ficoll-Paque density-gradient centrifugation was used to isolate PBMCs, with at least 6 million per sample. Total RNA was extracted from PBMCs with Trizol reagent, with at least 5.5 micrograms obtained per sample. For every donor, an aliquot of PBMCs went through flow cytometry to measure the percentages of naive CD45RAhigh/CD27high T cells. On the study overall, not on this receptor specifically: Because donor CMV infection status was unknown, age-related changes in expanded clonotypes were potentially confounded. Total diversity estimates from one million sequenced T cells were considered lower bounds and underestimates. Observed TCR beta diversity per million T cells fell roughly linearly with age, and a significant reduction was already apparent by age about 38. The long-lived group showed more naive CD4+ T cells, fewer expanded clones and increased TCR diversity than the aged group, suggesting age selection. A strong correlation was found between observed TCR beta diversity and the percentage of naive T cells measured by flow cytometry. Since profiling was done on bulk unsorted PBMCs, naive and antigen-experienced compartments could not be conclusively compared.

The CDR3 is 13 amino acids long, termini counted. Only the CDR3 portion is preserved as DNA: 39 bases, with reading frame beginning at the first base. Trimming accounts for 7 bases at V and 4 bases at J, while the number of junction bases matched to no gene is 4. CDR1 is given as DFQATT and CDR2 as SNEGSKA, both from the germline V gene (reference sequence). Library preparation was by 5' RACE. The listed sequencing device is Illumina HiSeq 2500. The second PCR ran for about 6 to 11 cycles and used a J-beta primer mix along with a sample-barcoded 5' primer. A template-switch 5' adaptor carrying 12 random nucleotides introduced a unique molecular identifier onto each TCR beta cDNA molecule. Each sample yielded at least 2.5 million CDR3-containing paired-end reads. The Mint cDNA synthesis kit, primed by a TRBC-specific oligonucleotide, was used to synthesize first-strand cDNA from all RNA. After uracil-DNA glycosylase treatment, a first 18-cycle PCR used universal primers M1SS and BC2_uni_R on all cDNA. The study's processing was this. Each sample was normalized by randomly selecting 1 million high-quality reads, each carrying a distinct molecular identifier. Reads with shared molecular identifiers were discarded instead of being binned into consensus sequences. CDR3 identification, clonotype clustering and error correction used MiTCR with a Q25 quality threshold and the strictest error-elimination algorithm. Lower-bound total TCR beta diversity was estimated with a nonparametric unseen species model using Euler transformation. Using fastp trimming at Q25 and MiXCR clonotype assembly, TCRdb reanalyzed the public sequencing data and kept in-frame beta chains. Each CDR3 protein appears once, grouped with its most common genes and DNA. TCRdb's processing, not the authors', yielded these V and J calls. The sample records around 800,000 distinct CDR3 sequences, about a quarter of which are singletons. The ten largest clonotypes hold about 2.9% of the sample.

About this clonotype: Its antigen is not yet known. In this CDR3 the conserved last residue, phenylalanine or tryptophan, is missing, so a read error is likely.

These data were also reused for a study on T cells of mothers and their children. The other study reports the following: Nine systemically healthy Caucasian individuals served as donors, namely three mothers together with their six children. cDNA synthesis consumed the entire amount of extracted RNA, loaded at around 1.5 ug RNA in each 15 ul reaction. In the second PCR, the M1S primer added sample barcodes and 2-4 random nucleotides. More than 8.5 million TCR beta CDR3 reads were obtained from each mother, and roughly 3.1 million reads were obtained from each child. In both related and unrelated pairs, thymic selection shapes the output of TCR recombination in a similar way, with inherited differences having only a minor effect. Normalized repertoire overlap in related mother-child pairs was always slightly higher than in unrelated mother-child pairs, but the difference was never significant. No persistent microchimeric T cell clones were detected, at a sensitivity of 80 to 100 clones per million clonotypes. To look for features that set related mother-child pairs apart from unrelated individuals, the researchers ran deep NGS to compare the TCR beta repertoires of mothers and children. On average, the children were around 11 +/- 4 years old, while the mothers were approximately 41 +/- 4 years old. Libraries were sequenced on Illumina HiSeq 2000 with 100+100 nt paired-end reads after adapter ligation with NEBNext reagents. To prevent cross-contamination, the mother and child libraries were prepared a month apart and were sequenced in separate runs. Between roughly 450,000 and 2,000,000 distinct TCR beta clonotypes were identified per donor. Naive TCR beta clonotypes were estimated from low-frequency clonotypes matched to each donor's FACS-determined naive share, without sorting.

The V and J genes are TRBV20-1 and TRBJ1-4; 9 central nucleotides agree with TRBD1. The receptor was isolated from a boy aged 10-17 years in good health. Sequencing was carried out using blood. The DNA sequence follows: TGCAGTGTTTTGACAGGGGGTAATGAAAAACTGTTTATT. Translated, it reads CSVLTGGNEKLFI.